Sequencing of this T cell receptor beta chain was carried out in a study of cytomegalovirus exposure and HLA in healthy donors. Study observations and caveats: A few CMV-associated chains were confirmed in vitro to be specific for CMV antigens.

Germline lookup yields CDR1 LNHNV and CDR2 YYDKDF (reference sequence). V was pared by 4 bases and J by 7 bases, with 22 bases between. CDR3 length: 16 amino acids. Both 60 Vbeta primers and 13 Jbeta primers went into the PCR. Repertoires were generated with immunoSEQ multiplex PCR, while TCRdb's copy carries only in-frame clones and drops some. The sample holds 120,000 or so clones, under 90% seen once. On this clone itself: The antigen is not known.

The V call is TRBV15, the J call TRBJ1-1; TRBD1 might be the D (5 bases). The receptor was derived from a woman in her 40s in good health and CMV-seropositive. The sequencing input was PBMCs. The CDR3 protein is CATSNPSRDWGVEAFF. CDR3 nucleotides: TGTGCCACCAGCAACCCCTCCCGGGATTGGGGGGTTGAAGCTTTCTTT.